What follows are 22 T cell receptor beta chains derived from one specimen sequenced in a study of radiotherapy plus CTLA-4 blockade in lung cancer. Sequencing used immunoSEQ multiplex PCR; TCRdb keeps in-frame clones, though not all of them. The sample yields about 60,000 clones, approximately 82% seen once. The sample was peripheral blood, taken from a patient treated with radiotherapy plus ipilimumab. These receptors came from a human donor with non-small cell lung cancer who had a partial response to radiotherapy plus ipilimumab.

CDR3 bases: TGTGCCAGCATGTGGTTTAGCGGGAATGAGCAGTTCTTC. Translated, it gives CASMWFSGNEQFF. The chain couples TRBV2 to TRBJ2-1; TRBD2 matches at 7 bases. V lost 7 bases, J lost 7 bases, and 7 bases stayed unmatched. The CDR3 has 13 residues. In germline, CDR1 is SNHLY, CDR2 FYNNEI.

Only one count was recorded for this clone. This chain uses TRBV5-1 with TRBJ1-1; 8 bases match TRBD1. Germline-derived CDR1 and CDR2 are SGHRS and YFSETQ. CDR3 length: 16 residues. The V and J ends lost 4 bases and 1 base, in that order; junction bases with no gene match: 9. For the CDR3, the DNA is TGCGCCAGCAGCAGGACCCCGACAGGGGAGAACACTGAAGCTTTCTTT. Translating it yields CASSRTPTGENTEAFF.

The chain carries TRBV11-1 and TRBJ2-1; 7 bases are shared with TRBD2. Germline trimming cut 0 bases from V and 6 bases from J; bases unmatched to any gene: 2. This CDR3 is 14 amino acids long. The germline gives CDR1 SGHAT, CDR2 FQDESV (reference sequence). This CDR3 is CASSLAGGSNEQFF. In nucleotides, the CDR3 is TGTGCCAGCAGCTTAGCGGGGGGGTCCAATGAGCAGTTCTTC.

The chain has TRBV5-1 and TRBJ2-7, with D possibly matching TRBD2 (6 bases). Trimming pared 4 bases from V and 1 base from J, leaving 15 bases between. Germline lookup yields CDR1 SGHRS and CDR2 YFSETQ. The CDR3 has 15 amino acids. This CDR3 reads CASSHGGTPSYEQYF. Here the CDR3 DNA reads TGCGCCAGCAGCCATGGCGGGACTCCTTCCTACGAGCAGTACTTC.

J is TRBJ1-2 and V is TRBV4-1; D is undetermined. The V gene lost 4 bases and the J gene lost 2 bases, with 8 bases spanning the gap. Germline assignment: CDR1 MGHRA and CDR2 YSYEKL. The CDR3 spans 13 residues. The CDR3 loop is CASSRGPNYGYTF. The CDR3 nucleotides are TGCGCCAGCAGCCGCGGTCCCAACTATGGCTACACCTTC.

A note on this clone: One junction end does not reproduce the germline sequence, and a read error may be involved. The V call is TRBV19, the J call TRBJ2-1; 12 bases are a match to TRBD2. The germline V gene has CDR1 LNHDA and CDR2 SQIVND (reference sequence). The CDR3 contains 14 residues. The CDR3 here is CASSDTSGLAGLVF. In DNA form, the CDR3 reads TGTGCCAGTAGCGACACAAGTGGACTAGCGGGATTAGTCTTC.

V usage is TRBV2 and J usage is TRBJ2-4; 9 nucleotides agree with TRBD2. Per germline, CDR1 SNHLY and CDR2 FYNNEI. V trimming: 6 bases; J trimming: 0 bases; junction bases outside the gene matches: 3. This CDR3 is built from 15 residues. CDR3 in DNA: TGTGCCAGCAGGGGACTAGCTCGAGCCAAAAACATTCAGTACTTC. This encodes CASRGLARAKNIQYF.

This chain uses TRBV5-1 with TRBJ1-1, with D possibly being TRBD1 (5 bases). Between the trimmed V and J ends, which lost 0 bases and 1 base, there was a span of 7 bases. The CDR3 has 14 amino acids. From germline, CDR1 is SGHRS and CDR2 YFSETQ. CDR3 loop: CASSLDGGNTEAFF. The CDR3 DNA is TGCGCCAGCAGCTTGGACGGGGGGAACACTGAAGCTTTCTTT.

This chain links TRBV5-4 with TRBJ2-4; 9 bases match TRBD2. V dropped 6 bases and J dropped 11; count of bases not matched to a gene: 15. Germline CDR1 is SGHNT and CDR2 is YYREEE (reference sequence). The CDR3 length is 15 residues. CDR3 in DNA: TGTGCCAGCACCGAGGGGCCCCTAGCGGGAAATCTTCAGTACTTC. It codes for CASTEGPLAGNLQYF. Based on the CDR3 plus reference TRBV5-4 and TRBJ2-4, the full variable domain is ETGVTQSPTHLIKTRGQQVTLRCSSQSGHNTVSWYQQALGQGPQFIFQYYREEENGRGNFPPRFSGLQFPNYSSELNVNALELDDSALYLCASTEGPLAGNLQYFGAGTRLSVL.

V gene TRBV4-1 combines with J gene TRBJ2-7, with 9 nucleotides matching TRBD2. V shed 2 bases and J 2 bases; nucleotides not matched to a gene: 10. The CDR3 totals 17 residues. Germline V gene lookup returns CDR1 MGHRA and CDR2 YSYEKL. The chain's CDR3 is CASSQRLADHSPYEQYF. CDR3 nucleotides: TGCGCCAGCAGCCAAAGACTAGCGGACCATAGCCCCTACGAGCAGTACTTC.

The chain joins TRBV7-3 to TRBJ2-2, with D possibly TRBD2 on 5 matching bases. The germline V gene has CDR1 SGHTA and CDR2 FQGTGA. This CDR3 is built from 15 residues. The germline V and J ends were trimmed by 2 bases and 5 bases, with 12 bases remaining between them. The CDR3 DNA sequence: TGTGCCAGCAGCTTACTGGGAGTAGGAACCGGGGAGCTGTTTTTT. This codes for CASSLLGVGTGELFF.

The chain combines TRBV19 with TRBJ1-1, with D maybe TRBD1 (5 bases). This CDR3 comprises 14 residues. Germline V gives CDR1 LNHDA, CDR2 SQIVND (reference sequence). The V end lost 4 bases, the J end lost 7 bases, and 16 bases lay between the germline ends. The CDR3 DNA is TGTGCCAGTAGTACTCATCAGGGAAGGGGTGAAGCTTTCTTT. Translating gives CASSTHQGRGEAFF.

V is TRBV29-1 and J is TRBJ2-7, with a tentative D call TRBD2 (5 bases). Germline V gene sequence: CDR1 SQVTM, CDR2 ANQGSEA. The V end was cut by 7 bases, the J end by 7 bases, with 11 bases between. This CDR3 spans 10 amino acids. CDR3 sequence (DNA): TGCAGCGCGGACCGGAGGGAGCAGTACTTC. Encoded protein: CSADRREQYF.

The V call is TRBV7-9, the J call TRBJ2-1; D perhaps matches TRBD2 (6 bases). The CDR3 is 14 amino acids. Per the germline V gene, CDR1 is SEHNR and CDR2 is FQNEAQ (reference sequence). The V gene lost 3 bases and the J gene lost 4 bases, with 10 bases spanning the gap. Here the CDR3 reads CASSFSGLYNEQFF. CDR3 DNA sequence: TGTGCCAGCAGCTTCAGCGGGTTATACAATGAGCAGTTCTTC.

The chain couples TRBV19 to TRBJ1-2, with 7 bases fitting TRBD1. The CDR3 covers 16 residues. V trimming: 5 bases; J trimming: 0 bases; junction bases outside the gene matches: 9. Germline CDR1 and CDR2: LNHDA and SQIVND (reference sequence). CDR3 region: CASSGNRDRANYGYTF. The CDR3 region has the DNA TGTGCCAGTAGTGGAAACCGGGACAGAGCTAACTATGGCTACACCTTC.

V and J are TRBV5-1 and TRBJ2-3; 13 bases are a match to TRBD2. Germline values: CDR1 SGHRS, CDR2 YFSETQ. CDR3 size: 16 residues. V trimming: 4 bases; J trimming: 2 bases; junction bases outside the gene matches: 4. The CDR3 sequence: CASSPGLAGITDTQYF. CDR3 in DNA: TGCGCCAGCAGCCCGGGACTAGCGGGAATCACAGATACGCAGTATTTT.

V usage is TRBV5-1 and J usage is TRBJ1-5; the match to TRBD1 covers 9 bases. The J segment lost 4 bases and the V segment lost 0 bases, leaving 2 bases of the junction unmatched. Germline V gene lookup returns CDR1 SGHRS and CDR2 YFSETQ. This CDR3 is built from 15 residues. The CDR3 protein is CASSLEGQGNQPQHF. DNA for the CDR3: TGCGCCAGCAGCTTGGAGGGACAGGGAAATCAGCCCCAGCATTTT.

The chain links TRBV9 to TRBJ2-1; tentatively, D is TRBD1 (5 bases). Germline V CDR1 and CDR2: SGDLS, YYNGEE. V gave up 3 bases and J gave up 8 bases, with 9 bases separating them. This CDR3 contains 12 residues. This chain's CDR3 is CASSGTFHEQFF. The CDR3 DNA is TGTGCCAGCAGCGGGACATTTCATGAGCAGTTCTTC.

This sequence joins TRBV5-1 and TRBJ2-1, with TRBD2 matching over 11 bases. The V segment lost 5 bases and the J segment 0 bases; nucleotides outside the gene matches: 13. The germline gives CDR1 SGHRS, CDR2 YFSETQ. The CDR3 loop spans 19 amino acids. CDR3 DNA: TGCGCCAGCAGATTTGGTGGGACTAGCGGCCAAAGCTCCTACAATGAGCAGTTCTTC. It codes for CASRFGGTSGQSSYNEQFF.

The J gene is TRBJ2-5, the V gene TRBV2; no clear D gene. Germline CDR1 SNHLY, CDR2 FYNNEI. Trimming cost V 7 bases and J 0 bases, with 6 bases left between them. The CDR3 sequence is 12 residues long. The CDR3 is CASNIYQETQYF. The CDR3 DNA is TGTGCCAGCAATATCTACCAAGAGACCCAGTACTTC.

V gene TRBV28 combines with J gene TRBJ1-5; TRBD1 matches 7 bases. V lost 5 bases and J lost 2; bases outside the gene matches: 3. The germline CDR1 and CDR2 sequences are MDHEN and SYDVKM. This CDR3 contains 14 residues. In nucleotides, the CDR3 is TGTGCCAGCAGTGTTGACAGGGGCAATCAGCCCCAGCATTTT. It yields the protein CASSVDRGNQPQHF.

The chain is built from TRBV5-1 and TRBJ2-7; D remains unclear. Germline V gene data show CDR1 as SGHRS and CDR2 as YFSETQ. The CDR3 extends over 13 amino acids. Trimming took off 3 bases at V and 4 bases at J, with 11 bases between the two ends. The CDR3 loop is CASSSPLSYEQYF. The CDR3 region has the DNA TGCGCCAGCAGCTCCCCTCTATCTTACGAGCAGTACTTC.